The entry that follows covers one T cell receptor (beta chain) sequence. Its specificity is not known. The V end was cut by 8 bases, the J end by 1 base, with 14 bases between. This CDR3 is built from 13 residues. Germline CDR1 SQVTM, CDR2 ANQGSEA. TCRdb analysed the RT-PCR reads with MiXCR anew, one entry per CDR3 protein. The sample has more than 450,000 distinct CDR3 sequences; approximately 10% are singletons. This record comes from a study of response to subunit inactivated influenza vaccine. General study findings and limits: Every seasonal influenza vaccination brings in few new T cells, the authors suggested.

The sample was also linked to a second study, of T cells expressing NK-cell markers. That work contributes: TCR beta cDNA was generated via 5'RACE template switching incorporating UMIs. Roughly six donors carried dominant NKG2C+ clonotypes that made up about 1.0-7.5% of their CD8+ T cells.

The material was PBMCs from blood, obtained on the day of vaccination. This TCR was sampled from a man aged 45-65 years who received an inactivated influenza vaccine. The V gene is TRBV29-1, the J gene TRBJ1-1; the D gene is possibly TRBD1 (5 bases). This CDR3 is CSPGDLRNTEAFF. The CDR3 DNA reads TGCAGCCCTGGGGACCTGAGGAACACTGAAGCTTTCTTT.